This T cell receptor beta chain was sequenced for a study of PD-L1 blockade in urothelial cancer. Described time point: peripheral blood 6 weeks after treatment start. Urothelial carcinoma, locally advanced or metastatic, affected the patients. Each patient gave between 1 and 8 samples of peripheral blood mononuclear cells, which were collected pretreatment and during treatment. Looked up from germline, CDR1 is SGHNT and CDR2 is YYREEE (reference sequence). The CDR3 extends over 14 amino acids. V lost 4 bases, J lost 3 bases, and 7 bases stayed unmatched. Study-level results: At 3 weeks on treatment, tumor-associated clones expanded more with durable benefit.

Synthetic analogs of TCR templates were spiked into every PCR. TCRdb's copy holds only in-frame clones and misses some; the assay was immunoSEQ multiplex PCR. The repertoire consists of some 50,000 clones, with approximately 85% occurring once and the leading ten covering approximately 1.8%. In regard to this clone: Antigen specificity is unknown.

Sequencing used PBMCs, obtained around atezolizumab (anti-PD-L1) treatment. This receptor was obtained from a man between 45 and 60 years old with urothelial cancer. This sequence joins TRBV5-4 and TRBJ2-7, with 7 bases aligning to TRBD1. The CDR3 here is CASSPWDSYYEQYF. CDR3 in DNA: TGTGCCAGCAGCCCTTGGGACAGCTACTACGAGCAGTACTTC.